This T cell receptor (beta chain) derives from a study of PD-L1 blockade in urothelial cancer. Overall study context: Samples of blood were analyzed 3 weeks (second dose) and 6 weeks after treatment start. Researchers found blood samples held a median of roughly 140,000 T cells. The study's findings and limits: Patients who had durable benefit saw their tumor-associated blood clones expand more at 3 weeks.

The germline V gene encodes CDR1 ENHRY and CDR2 SYGVKD. The CDR3 runs 14 residues. Losses at the gene ends were 3 bases for V and 8 bases for J; bases not matched to a gene: 9. Points on this clone: The antigen remains undetermined.

The time point denotes: pretreatment peripheral blood. Synthetic spike-ins, TCR analog templates, were added into each PCR. The assay was immunoSEQ multiplex PCR, and TCRdb's table has in-frame clones only and misses some. The sample records over 65,000 clones, 85% to 90% being singletons. The receptor's source is a man between 65 and 85 years old with urothelial cancer. The sample here was PBMCs, taken around atezolizumab (anti-PD-L1) treatment. V usage is TRBV10-3 and J usage is TRBJ1-2; TRBD1 matches at 7 bases. Written as DNA, the CDR3 is TGTGCCATCAGTGACCAACAGGGGCCGCGGGGCTACACCTTC. It is translated as CAISDQQGPRGYTF.